The 27 T cell receptor beta chains presented below share a single source sample, sequenced in a study of chemoradiotherapy in HPV16-positive cancers (dated by TCRdb to the early 2020s). The library was made by the immunoSEQ multiplex PCR assay. TCRdb obtained this table from immuneACCESS and retained in-frame rearrangements with V and J assigned. These tables miss some clones; where compared with another copy, unresolved V genes account for less than half of the shortfall, and the remainder is unexplained. The sample includes tens of thousands of clones, with approximately 90% observed a single time. Jointly, the top ten make up over 3% of the sample. The sequencing here drew on blood, taken from a patient who underwent chemoradiotherapy. These receptors were taken from a human donor with HPV-associated anogenital cancer.

This clone turned up a few times. V is TRBV4-1 and J is TRBJ1-1; 7 bases are shared with TRBD1. The length of the CDR3 is 19 residues. J gave up 1 base and V 3 bases, and 17 bases lay outside the gene matches. Germline CDR1 reads MGHRA; CDR2 reads YSYEKL. The CDR3 nucleotides are TGCGCCAGCAGCCACTCACCTCTCCGGATCAGGGGGGAGAACACTGAAGCTTTCTTT. Protein product: CASSHSPLRIRGENTEAFF.

The chain carries TRBV11-2 and TRBJ2-1; 7 bases map to TRBD2. The V gene's germline CDR1 is SGHAT and CDR2 FQNNGV. After removal of 1 base from V and 0 bases from J, the junction contained 6 bases not matched to a gene. The CDR3 totals 17 residues. CDR3 DNA: TGTGCCAGCAGCTTAGCCGGCGGGGGTTACTCCTACAATGAGCAGTTCTTC. Its translation: CASSLAGGGYSYNEQFF.

The J gene is TRBJ1-4, the V gene TRBV5-1, with D possibly being TRBD1 (5 bases). V lost 5 bases, J lost 5 bases, and 16 bases lay in between. Germline V gives CDR1 SGHRS, CDR2 YFSETQ. The CDR3 consists of 15 residues. The CDR3: CASRDSGTPNEKLFF. CDR3 DNA: TGCGCCAGCAGGGATTCCGGGACGCCAAATGAAAAACTGTTTTTT.

The genes are TRBV4-3 and TRBJ2-5; 12 bases line up with TRBD1. The trim removed 0 bases at V and 5 bases at J, leaving 7 bases unmatched. Germline CDR1 and CDR2: LGHNA and YSLEER. CDR3 size: 17 residues. CDR3 DNA sequence: TGCGCCAGCAGCCAAGATTCGGGGACAGGGGGCCTGGAGACCCAGTACTTC. This codes for CASSQDSGTGGLETQYF.

The J gene is TRBJ2-1, the V gene TRBV6-5, with a weak D call TRBD2 (5 bases). Germline V gives CDR1 MNHEY, CDR2 SVGAGI. The CDR3 extends over 14 amino acids. Trimming shortened V by 7 bases and J by 8 bases, and 18 bases separated the two germline ends. The CDR3 coding sequence is TGTGCCAGCATTCCCCCGGGGATCGGGCATGAGCAGTTCTTC. Protein: CASIPPGIGHEQFF.

The gene calls are TRBV9 and TRBJ2-5; tentatively, D is TRBD2 (5 bases). The CDR3 contains 13 residues. The germline gives CDR1 SGDLS, CDR2 YYNGEE. Trimming stripped 0 bases from V and 3 bases from J, with 6 bases between. CDR3 in amino acids: CASSVGGEETQYF. In nucleotides, the CDR3 is TGTGCCAGCAGCGTAGGGGGAGAAGAGACCCAGTACTTC.

This sequence joins TRBV19 and TRBJ1-1; TRBD1 matches 11 bases. Germline V gene sequence: CDR1 LNHDA, CDR2 SQIVND (reference sequence). This CDR3 spans 16 amino acids. Germline trimming cut 4 bases from V and 0 bases from J; bases unmatched to any gene: 4. CDR3 loop: CASSTRTGGLNTEAFF. The DNA for the CDR3 is TGTGCCAGTAGTACGCGGACAGGGGGCCTGAACACTGAAGCTTTCTTT.

Remarks on this clone: A junction end diverges from the germline sequence, so it may reflect a read error. The rearrangement uses TRBV6-6 and TRBJ1-1, with D possibly matching TRBD1 (5 bases). Germline lookup yields CDR1 MNHNY and CDR2 SVGAGI (reference sequence). The CDR3 sequence is 16 residues long. CDR3 region: CASTLGSGGLNTEAFF. The CDR3 DNA sequence: TGTGCCAGCACGTTAGGGTCCGGGGGTTTGAATACTGAAGCTTTCTTT.

The V and J genes are TRBV7-8 and TRBJ1-6; D ambiguous. Germline V lookup: CDR1 SGHVS, CDR2 FQNEAQ. Trimming cost V 2 bases and J 7 bases, with 6 bases left between them. CDR3 size: 13 residues. The CDR3 reads CASSLLQNSPLHF. DNA of the CDR3: TGTGCCAGCAGCTTACTACAGAATTCACCCCTCCACTTT.

The chain's CDR3 is CASSLDGWDTDTQYF. CDR3 bases: TGCGCCAGCAGCTTGGATGGGTGGGACACAGATACGCAGTATTTT. This chain connects TRBV5-1 to TRBJ2-3; D gene unclear. CDR3 length: 15 amino acids. Germline CDR1 is SGHRS and CDR2 is YFSETQ. Trimming took 0 bases from V and 2 from J, leaving 10 bases between them.

This clone turned up a few times. The chain couples TRBV27 to TRBJ1-1; TRBD1 agrees at 8 bases. Trimming removed 4 bases from V and 3 bases from J; junction bases left unmatched: 4. The CDR3 contains 14 residues. Looked up from germline, CDR1 is MNHEY and CDR2 is SMNVEV (reference sequence). The CDR3 nucleotides read TGTGCCAGCAGTTACGGACAGGGATACACTGAAGCTTTCTTT. Its protein is CASSYGQGYTEAFF.

The V gene is TRBV5-1, the J gene TRBJ1-2; no definite D call. From germline, CDR1 is SGHRS and CDR2 YFSETQ. The CDR3 has 15 amino acids. Trimming removed 5 bases from V and 0 bases from J, with 14 bases in between. The CDR3 DNA follows: TGCGCCAGCAGTTCGCAAACTTCAGCTAACTATGGCTACACCTTC. Translating gives CASSSQTSANYGYTF.

V usage is TRBV2 and J usage is TRBJ2-1; possibly TRBD2 for D (6 bases). CDR1 is SNHLY and CDR2 is FYNNEI in the germline V gene. V was shortened by 1 base and J by 5 bases, with 12 bases between the two germline ends. This CDR3 spans 15 amino acids. The CDR3 loop is CASSEVPSADNEQFF. CDR3 in DNA: TGTGCCAGCAGTGAAGTACCTAGCGCAGACAATGAGCAGTTCTTC.

V gene TRBV5-1 combines with J gene TRBJ2-5, with 12 bases that match TRBD1. CDR1 and CDR2 from the germline V gene are SGHRS and YFSETQ. J gave up 4 bases and V 3 bases, and 1 base lay outside the gene matches. The CDR3 contains 14 residues. The CDR3, as DNA: TGCGCCAGCAGCTCGGGACAGGGGGCAGAGACCCAGTACTTC. Translating gives CASSSGQGAETQYF.

This rearrangement joins TRBV27 to TRBJ2-3; no firm D call. Trimming removed 5 bases from V and 6 bases from J, with 3 bases in between. Germline-derived CDR1 and CDR2 are MNHEY and SMNVEV (reference sequence). The CDR3 is 10 residues long. The CDR3 is CASSPDTQYF. Here the CDR3 DNA reads TGTGCCAGCAGTCCGGATACGCAGTATTTT.

The rearrangement links TRBV7-8 to TRBJ2-3, with 12 positions matching TRBD2. Germline V lookup: CDR1 SGHVS, CDR2 FQNEAQ. V dropped 5 bases and J dropped 4; count of bases not matched to a gene: 7. The CDR3 covers 16 residues. The CDR3 DNA is TGTGCCAGCAGCCTAACACTAGCGGGAGGAGCAGATACGCAGTATTTT. It specifies CASSLTLAGGADTQYF. The full variable domain, completed using reference TRBV7-8 and TRBJ2-3, is GAGVSQSPRYKVAKRGQDVALRCDPISGHVSLFWYQQALGQGPEFLTYFQNEAQLDKSGLPSDRFFAERPEGSVSTLKIQRTQQEDSAVYLCASSLTLAGGADTQYFGPGTRLTVL.

The V call is TRBV7-6, the J call TRBJ2-7; 10 positions agree with TRBD2. This CDR3 spans 15 amino acids. V dropped 4 bases and J dropped 5; count of bases not matched to a gene: 8. Germline CDR1 and CDR2: SGHVS and FNYEAQ. The CDR3 bases are TGTGCCAGCAGCTATCCAGCGGGAGGGCCCAACGAGCAGTACTTC. Its protein product is CASSYPAGGPNEQYF.

The CDR3 nucleotides read TGTGCCAGCAGCACCCGCAGGGGGTCCTATAATTCACCCCTCCACTTT. Translation: CASSTRRGSYNSPLHF. The chain couples TRBV5-4 to TRBJ1-6; 7 bases fit TRBD1. The V and J ends lost 4 bases and 1 base, in that order; junction bases with no gene match: 5. This CDR3 has 16 amino acids. Per germline, CDR1 SGHNT and CDR2 YYREEE (reference sequence).

This sequence joins TRBV7-3 and TRBJ2-2, with a possible D match to TRBD2 (5 bases). The V end was cut by 5 bases, the J end by 4 bases, with 8 bases between. Germline V CDR1 and CDR2: SGHTA, FQGTGA. CDR3 length: 13 residues. CDR3 coding DNA: TGTGCCAGCAGCCGTACTAGCACCGGGGAGCTGTTTTTT. Translated: CASSRTSTGELFF.

The rearrangement links TRBV10-3 to TRBJ1-3; D not resolved. The CDR3 is 15 residues long. Deletions cut 2 bases from V and 1 base from J, with 9 bases between. Germline V gives CDR1 ENHRY, CDR2 SYGVKD. The CDR3, as DNA: TGTGCCATCAGTGAGAAATTAGTATCTGGAAACACCATATATTTT. It is translated as CAISEKLVSGNTIYF.

The chain carries TRBV5-1 and TRBJ2-5, with 10 bases matching TRBD2. The CDR3 has 16 residues. Germline V gene sequence: CDR1 SGHRS, CDR2 YFSETQ. V was clipped by 0 bases and J by 1 base; unmatched bases: 3. CDR3 sequence: CASSLEPSGGQETQYF. CDR3 sequence (DNA): TGCGCCAGCAGCTTGGAGCCTAGCGGGGGCCAAGAGACCCAGTACTTC.

This sequence joins TRBV15 and TRBJ2-7; TRBD1 might be the D (6 bases). Trimming cost V 2 bases and J 7 bases, with 21 bases left between them. The CDR3 sequence is 16 residues long. Per germline, CDR1 LNHNV and CDR2 YYDKDF (reference sequence). DNA for the CDR3: TGTGCCACCAGCAGACCTACCCCGGGACACCCAGAGGAGCAGTACTTC. Translated, it gives CATSRPTPGHPEEQYF.

The sample holds one count of this clone. The rearrangement links TRBV6-4 to TRBJ2-7; no definite D call. V was shortened by 4 bases and J by 9 bases, with 19 bases between the two germline ends. Germline V gives CDR1 MRHNA, CDR2 SNTAGT. The CDR3 totals 14 residues. The CDR3: CASSVRLGDLAQYF. The DNA of the CDR3 is TGTGCCAGCAGTGTACGGCTTGGGGATCTCGCGCAGTACTTC.

The rearrangement uses TRBV7-2 and TRBJ1-4; D uncertain. V lost 5 bases to trimming and J lost 8 bases, with 15 bases between them. This CDR3 comprises 14 residues. Germline V gene lookup returns CDR1 SGHTA and CDR2 FQGNSA. The CDR3 reads CASSGYVRSEKLFF. Here the CDR3 DNA reads TGTGCCAGCAGCGGATATGTTAGAAGCGAAAAACTGTTTTTT.

J is TRBJ2-3 and V is TRBV11-2; D is possibly TRBD1 (6 bases). Trimming stripped 0 bases from V and 5 bases from J, with 9 bases between. CDR1 SGHAT and CDR2 FQNNGV come from the germline V gene. The CDR3 runs 14 residues. The DNA of the CDR3 is TGTGCCAGCAGCTTAGAGGGGGCTTTAGATACGCAGTATTTT. Amino acid sequence: CASSLEGALDTQYF.

This clone appeared a few times. The gene calls are TRBV4-1 and TRBJ1-6; unclear D gene. The V gene's germline CDR1 is MGHRA and CDR2 YSYEKL. With 1 base removed from V and 6 bases from J, the gap between germline ends came to 10 bases. The CDR3 sequence is 15 residues long. The CDR3 DNA is TGCGCCAGCAGCCAAGTACTACAAATTAATTCACCCCTCCACTTT. Its translation is CASSQVLQINSPLHF.

The V call is TRBV4-3, the J call TRBJ2-2; D not certain. The germline gives CDR1 LGHNA, CDR2 YSLEER. The CDR3 has 16 residues. Deletions cut 0 bases from V and 2 bases from J, with 10 bases between. CDR3 loop: CASSQEWALNTGELFF. CDR3 in DNA: TGCGCCAGCAGCCAAGAATGGGCCCTAAACACCGGGGAGCTGTTTTTT.